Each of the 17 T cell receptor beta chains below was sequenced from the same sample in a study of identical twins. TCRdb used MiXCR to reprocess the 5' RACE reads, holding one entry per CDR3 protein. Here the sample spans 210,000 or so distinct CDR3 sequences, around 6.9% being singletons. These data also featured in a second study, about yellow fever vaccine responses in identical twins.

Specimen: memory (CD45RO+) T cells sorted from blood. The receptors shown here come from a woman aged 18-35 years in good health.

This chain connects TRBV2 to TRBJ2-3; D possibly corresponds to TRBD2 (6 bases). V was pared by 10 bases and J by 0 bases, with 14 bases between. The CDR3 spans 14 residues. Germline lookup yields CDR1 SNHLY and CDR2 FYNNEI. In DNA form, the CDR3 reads TGTGCCATGGCTAGCGATCCTAGCACAGATACGCAGTATTTT. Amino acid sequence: CAMASDPSTDTQYF.

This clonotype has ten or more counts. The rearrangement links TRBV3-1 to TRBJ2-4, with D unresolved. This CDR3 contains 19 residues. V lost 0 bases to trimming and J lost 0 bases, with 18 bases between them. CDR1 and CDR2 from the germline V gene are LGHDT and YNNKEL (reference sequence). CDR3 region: CASSQDIRKQTLAKNIQYF. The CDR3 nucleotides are TGTGCCAGCAGCCAAGATATCCGGAAACAAACCCTAGCCAAAAACATTCAGTACTTC.

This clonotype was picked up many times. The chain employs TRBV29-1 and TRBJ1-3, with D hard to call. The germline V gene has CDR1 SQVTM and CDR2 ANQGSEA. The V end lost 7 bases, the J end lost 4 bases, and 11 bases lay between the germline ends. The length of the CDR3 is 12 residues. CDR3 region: CSASYTGNTIYF. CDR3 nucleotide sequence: TGCAGCGCCTCATACACAGGAAACACCATATATTTT.

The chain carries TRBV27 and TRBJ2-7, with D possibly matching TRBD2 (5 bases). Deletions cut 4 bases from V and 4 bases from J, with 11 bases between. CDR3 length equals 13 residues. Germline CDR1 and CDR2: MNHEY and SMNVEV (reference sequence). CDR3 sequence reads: CASSYRRGYEQYF. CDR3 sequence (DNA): TGTGCCAGCAGTTATCGGAGAGGGTACGAGCAGTACTTC.

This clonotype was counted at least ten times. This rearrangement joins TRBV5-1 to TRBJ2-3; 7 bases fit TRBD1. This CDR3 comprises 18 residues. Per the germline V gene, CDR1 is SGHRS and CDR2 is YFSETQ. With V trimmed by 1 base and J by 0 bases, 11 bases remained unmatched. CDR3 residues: CASSLRGQDSMSTDTQYF. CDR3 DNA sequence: TGCGCCAGCAGCTTGAGAGGACAGGATTCGATGAGCACAGATACGCAGTATTTT.

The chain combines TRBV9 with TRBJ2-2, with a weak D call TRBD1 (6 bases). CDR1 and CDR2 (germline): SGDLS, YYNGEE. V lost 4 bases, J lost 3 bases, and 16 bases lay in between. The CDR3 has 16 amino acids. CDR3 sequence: CASSRLDRSDTGELFF. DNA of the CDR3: TGTGCCAGCAGCCGACTTGACAGGAGCGACACCGGGGAGCTGTTTTTT. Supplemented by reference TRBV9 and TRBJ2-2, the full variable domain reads DSGVTQTPKHLITATGQRVTLRCSPRSGDLSVYWYQQSLDQGLQFLIQYYNGEERAKGNILERFSAQQFPDLHSELNLSSLELGDSALYFCASSRLDRSDTGELFFGEGSRLTVL.

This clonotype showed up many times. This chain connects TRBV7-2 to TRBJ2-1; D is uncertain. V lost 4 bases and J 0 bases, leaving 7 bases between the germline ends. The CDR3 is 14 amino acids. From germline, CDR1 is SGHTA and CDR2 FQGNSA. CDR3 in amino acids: CASSSSSSYNEQFF. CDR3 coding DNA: TGTGCCAGCAGCTCCTCGAGCTCCTACAATGAGCAGTTCTTC.

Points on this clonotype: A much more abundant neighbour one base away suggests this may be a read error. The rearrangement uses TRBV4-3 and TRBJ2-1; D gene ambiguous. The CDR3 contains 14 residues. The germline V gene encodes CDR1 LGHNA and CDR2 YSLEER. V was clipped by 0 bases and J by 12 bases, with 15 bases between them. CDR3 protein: CASSQEIRLPGQFF. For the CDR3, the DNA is TGCGCCAGCAGCCAAGAGATTCGACTTCCTGGGCAGTTCTTC.

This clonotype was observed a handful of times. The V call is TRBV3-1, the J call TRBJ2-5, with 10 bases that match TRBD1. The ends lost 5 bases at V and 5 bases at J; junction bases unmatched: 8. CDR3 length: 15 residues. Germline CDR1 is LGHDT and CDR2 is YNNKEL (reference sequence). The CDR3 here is CASSSGTGEAETQYF. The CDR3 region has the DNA TGTGCCAGCAGCTCAGGGACAGGGGAGGCTGAGACCCAGTACTTC.

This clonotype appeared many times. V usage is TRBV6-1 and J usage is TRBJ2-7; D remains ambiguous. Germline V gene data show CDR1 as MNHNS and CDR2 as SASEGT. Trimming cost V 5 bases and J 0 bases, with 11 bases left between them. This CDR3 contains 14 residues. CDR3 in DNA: TGTGCCAGCAGTCCCGATGCAACCTCCTACGAGCAGTACTTC. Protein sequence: CASSPDATSYEQYF.

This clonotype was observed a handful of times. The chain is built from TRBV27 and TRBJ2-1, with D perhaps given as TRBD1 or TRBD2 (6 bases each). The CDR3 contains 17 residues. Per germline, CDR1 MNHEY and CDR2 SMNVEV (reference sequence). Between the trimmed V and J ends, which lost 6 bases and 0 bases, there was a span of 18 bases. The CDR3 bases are TGTGCCAGCAGAAGTACCGGGGGCCCTAGCTCCTACAATGAGCAGTTCTTC. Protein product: CASRSTGGPSSYNEQFF.

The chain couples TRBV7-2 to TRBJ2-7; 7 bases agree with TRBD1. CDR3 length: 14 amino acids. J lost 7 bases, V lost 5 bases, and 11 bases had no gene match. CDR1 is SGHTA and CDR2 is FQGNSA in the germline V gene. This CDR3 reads CASSPGNRGWEQYF. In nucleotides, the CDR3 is TGTGCCAGCAGCCCAGGAAACAGGGGTTGGGAGCAGTACTTC.

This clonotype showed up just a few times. The CDR3 reads CASSLGGGTSGTDTQYF. The CDR3 region has the DNA TGTGCCAGCAGCTTAGGAGGTGGGACTAGCGGGACAGATACGCAGTATTTT. The rearrangement uses TRBV7-2 and TRBJ2-3; 12 bases match TRBD2. The CDR3 length is 17 residues. The germline V gene has CDR1 SGHTA and CDR2 FQGNSA. Trimming removed 1 base from V and 3 bases from J; junction bases left unmatched: 5.

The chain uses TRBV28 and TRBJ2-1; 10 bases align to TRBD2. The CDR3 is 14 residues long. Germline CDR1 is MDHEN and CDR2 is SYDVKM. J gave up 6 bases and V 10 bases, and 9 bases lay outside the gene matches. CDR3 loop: CATSSSGSRNEQFF. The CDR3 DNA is TGTGCCACCTCCTCTAGCGGGAGTCGCAATGAGCAGTTCTTC.

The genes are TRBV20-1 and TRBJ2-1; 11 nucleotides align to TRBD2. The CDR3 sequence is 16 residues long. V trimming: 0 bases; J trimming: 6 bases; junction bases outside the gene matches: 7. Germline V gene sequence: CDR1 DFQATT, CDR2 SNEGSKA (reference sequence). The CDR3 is CSARDWGTSGLNEQFF. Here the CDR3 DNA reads TGCAGTGCTAGAGATTGGGGGACTAGCGGACTCAATGAGCAGTTCTTC.

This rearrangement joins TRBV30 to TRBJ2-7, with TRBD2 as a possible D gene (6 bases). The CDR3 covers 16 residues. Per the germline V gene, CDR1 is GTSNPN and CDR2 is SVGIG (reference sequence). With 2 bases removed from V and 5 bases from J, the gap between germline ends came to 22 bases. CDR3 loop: CAWSLNYGGIFDEQYF. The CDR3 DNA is TGTGCCTGGAGTCTAAACTACGGGGGAATCTTCGACGAGCAGTACTTC.

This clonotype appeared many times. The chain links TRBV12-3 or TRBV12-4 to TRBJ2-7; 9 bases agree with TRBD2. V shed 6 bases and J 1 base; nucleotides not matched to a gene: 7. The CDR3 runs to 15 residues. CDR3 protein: CASRPQAGGSYEQYF. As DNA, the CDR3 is TGTGCCAGCAGGCCACAAGCGGGAGGATCCTACGAGCAGTACTTC.